This TCR beta chain was observed in a study of lung T cells in sarcoidosis with Löfgren's syndrome. This clonotype was recorded many times. Its antigen is unknown. TCRdb re-called the reads with MiXCR, one entry per CDR3 protein. This table has some 18,000 distinct CDR3 sequences, roughly 21% appearing once. The study's findings and limits: TRAV12-1 preferentially paired with TRBV2, with homologous CDR3s. Multiple Löfgren's syndrome patients reportedly shared TRAV12-1 and TRBV2 CDR3 motifs, suggesting public CD4+ TCRs. The most expanded V genes in Löfgren's patients were reportedly TRAV12-1 and TRBV2.

Germline V gives CDR1 DFQATT, CDR2 SNEGSKA (reference sequence). CDR3 length: 14 residues. Trimming at V came to 5 bases and at J to 2 bases, leaving 5 bases not matched to a gene. The sequencing input was CD4+ T cells from PBMCs. This TCR came from a human donor with sarcoidosis (Löfgren's syndrome or another form), or a control subject (not recorded which). The V call is TRBV20-1, the J call TRBJ2-2, with 7 bases lining up with TRBD2. Written as DNA, the CDR3 is TGCAGTGCTTCGGGACTAACTAACACCGGGGAGCTGTTTTTT. It codes for CSASGLTNTGELFF.